This entry lists 8 T cell receptor beta chains sequenced from one sample in a study of T-cell memory formation after mild COVID-19. TCRdb re-called the 5' RACE reads through MiXCR, storing one row per CDR3 protein. The sample has 400,000 or so distinct CDR3 sequences; 20% are singletons. Sequences were obtained from PBMCs or a T cell subset sorted from them (not recorded which). The receptors derive from an adult woman who had mild COVID-19 (a few samples of this study predate the infection). Cell type and time point are not known.

In its sample, this clonotype was seen a few times. V and J are TRBV7-2 and TRBJ2-7; TRBD2 matches 11 bases. CDR3 length: 16 residues. Germline trimming cut 0 bases from V and 2 bases from J; bases unmatched to any gene: 3. Germline V gene data show CDR1 as SGHTA and CDR2 as FQGNSA. The CDR3 region has the DNA TGTGCCAGCAGCTTAGCAGGGACTAGCGGAGCCTACGAGCAGTACTTC. This gives the protein CASSLAGTSGAYEQYF.

The sample holds many counts of this clonotype. The chain recombines TRBV12-3 or TRBV12-4 with TRBJ1-1, with TRBD1 identical over 8 bases. Germline trimming cut 6 bases from V and 1 base from J; bases unmatched to any gene: 1. CDR3 length equals 13 residues. The CDR3 DNA sequence: TGTGCCAGCAGCAGGGGGCAGAACACTGAAGCTTTCTTT. This sequence encodes CASSRGQNTEAFF.

This clonotype came up a few times. This chain links TRBV5-6 with TRBJ1-2; D perhaps matches TRBD1 (5 bases). This CDR3 contains 13 residues. Trimming took off 5 bases at V and 5 bases at J, with 13 bases between the two ends. Germline V CDR1 and CDR2: SGHDT, YYEEEE. The CDR3 is CASSRQSVYGYTF. Here the CDR3 DNA reads TGTGCCAGCAGTCGACAGTCGGTTTATGGCTACACCTTC. Filled out from reference TRBV5-6 and TRBJ1-2, the complete variable domain reads DAGVTQSPTHLIKTRGQQVTLRCSPKSGHDTVSWYQQALGQGPQFIFQYYEEEERQRGNFPDRFSGHQFPNYSSELNVNALLLGDSALYLCASSRQSVYGYTFGSGTRLTVV.

The V call is TRBV19, the J call TRBJ1-5, with unresolved D. The germline V gene encodes CDR1 LNHDA and CDR2 SQIVND (reference sequence). Trimming removed 5 bases from V and 2 bases from J, with 13 bases in between. The CDR3 loop spans 15 amino acids. CDR3 coding DNA: TGTGCCAGTAGTCCTGACGGAAGGCGCAATCAGCCCCAGCATTTT. This codes for CASSPDGRRNQPQHF.

J is TRBJ2-7 and V is TRBV7-9; 9 nucleotides align to TRBD1. The CDR3 is made up of 15 amino acids. The J segment lost 5 bases and the V segment lost 5 bases, leaving 10 bases of the junction unmatched. Germline loops: CDR1 SEHNR, CDR2 FQNEAQ (reference sequence). CDR3 sequence: CASSASYRGLHEQYF. The CDR3 DNA sequence: TGTGCCAGCAGCGCCTCTTACAGGGGGCTACACGAGCAGTACTTC. Using reference TRBV7-9 and TRBJ2-7 for the parts outside the CDR3, the full variable domain is DTGVSQNPRHKITKRGQNVTFRCDPISEHNRLYWYRQTLGQGPEFLTYFQNEAQLEKSRLLSDRFSAERPKGSFSTLEIQRTEQGDSAMYLCASSASYRGLHEQYFGPGTRLTVT.

The chain recombines TRBV29-1 with TRBJ2-1, with TRBD2 identical over 12 bases. The germline CDR1 and CDR2 sequences are SQVTM and ANQGSEA. The trim removed 5 bases at V and 1 base at J, leaving 18 bases unmatched. CDR3 size: 20 residues. CDR3 residues: CSVKRSPGLAGRESYNEQFF. Written as DNA, the CDR3 is TGCAGCGTTAAGCGATCCCCCGGACTAGCGGGAAGAGAATCCTACAATGAGCAGTTCTTC.

J is TRBJ2-3 and V is TRBV2; TRBD2 agrees at 8 bases. Germline assignment: CDR1 SNHLY and CDR2 FYNNEI. Trimming cost V 7 bases and J 4 bases; bases outside gene matches: 10. The CDR3 length is 15 residues. The CDR3 reads CASIPGLGRADTQYF. The CDR3 region has the DNA TGTGCCAGCATTCCGGGACTAGGGAGGGCAGATACGCAGTATTTT. Filled out from reference TRBV2 and TRBJ2-3, the complete variable domain reads EPEVTQTPSHQVTQMGQEVILRCVPISNHLYFYWYRQILGQKVEFLVSFYNNEISEKSEIFDDQFSVERPDGSNFTLKIRSTKLEDSAMYFCASIPGLGRADTQYFGPGTRLTVL.

This clonotype was found a few times. The chain has TRBV7-9 and TRBJ2-3; 7 nucleotides match TRBD2. CDR1 is SEHNR and CDR2 is FQNEAQ in the germline V gene (reference sequence). V lost 5 bases, J lost 0 bases, and 11 bases stayed unmatched. CDR3 length: 17 residues. CDR3 sequence (DNA): TGTGCCAGCAGCCACGGACCCCTAGCGGCTAGCACAGATACGCAGTATTTT. This sequence encodes CASSHGPLAASTDTQYF.